The clone carrying this T cell receptor beta chain has a single count. TCRdb's table, derived via immunoSEQ multiplex PCR, lists solely in-frame clones and lacks some. The sample lists about 50,000 clones; approximately 90% were seen once. This sample is drawn from a study of blood T cell repertoires in COVID-19. Study summary: The United States, Italy and Spain supplied acute and convalescent COVID-19 samples.

Germline loops: CDR1 SGHKS, CDR2 YYEKEE (reference sequence). The V and J ends lost 4 bases and 5 bases, in that order; junction bases with no gene match: 20. This CDR3 comprises 20 residues. The chain employs TRBV5-5 and TRBJ2-1, with TRBD2 identical over 11 bases. Source material: peripheral blood. The TCR sequence derives from an elderly woman with acute or convalescent COVID-19. CDR3 amino acids: CASSPTFTLAGANEDNEQFF. CDR3 bases: TGTGCCAGCAGCCCTACTTTTACACTAGCGGGAGCGAATGAGGACAATGAGCAGTTCTTC.